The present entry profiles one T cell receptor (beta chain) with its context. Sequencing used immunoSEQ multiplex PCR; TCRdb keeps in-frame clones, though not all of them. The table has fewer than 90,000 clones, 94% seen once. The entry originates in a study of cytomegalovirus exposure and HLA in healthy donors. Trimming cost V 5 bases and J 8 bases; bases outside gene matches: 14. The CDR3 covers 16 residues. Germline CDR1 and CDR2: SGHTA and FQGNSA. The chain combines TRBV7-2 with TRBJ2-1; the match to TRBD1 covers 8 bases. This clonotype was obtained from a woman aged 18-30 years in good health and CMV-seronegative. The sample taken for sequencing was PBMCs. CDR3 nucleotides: TGTGCCAGCAGCCCGCCCGGGACAGGCCTCCCGGATGAGCAGTTCTTC. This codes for CASSPPGTGLPDEQFF. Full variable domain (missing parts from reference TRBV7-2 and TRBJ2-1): GAGVSQSPSNKVTEKGKDVELRCDPISGHTALYWYRQSLGQGLEFLIYFQGNSAPDKSGLPSDRFSAERTGGSVSTLTIQRTQQEDSAVYLCASSPPGTGLPDEQFFGPGTRLTVL.